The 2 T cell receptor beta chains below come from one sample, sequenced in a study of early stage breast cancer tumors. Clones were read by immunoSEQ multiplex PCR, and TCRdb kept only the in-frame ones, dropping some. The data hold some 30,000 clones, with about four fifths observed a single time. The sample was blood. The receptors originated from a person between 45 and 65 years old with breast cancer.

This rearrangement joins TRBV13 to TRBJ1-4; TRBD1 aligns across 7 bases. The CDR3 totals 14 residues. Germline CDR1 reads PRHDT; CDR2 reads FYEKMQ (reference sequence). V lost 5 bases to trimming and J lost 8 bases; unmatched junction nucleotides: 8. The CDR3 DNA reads TGTGCCAGCAGCCAGACAGGGAGTGACGAAAAACTGTTTTTT. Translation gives CASSQTGSDEKLFF. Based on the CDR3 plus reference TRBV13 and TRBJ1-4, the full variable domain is AAGVIQSPRHLIKEKRETATLKCYPIPRHDTVYWYQQGPGQDPQFLISFYEKMQSDKGSIPDRFSAQQFSDYHSELNMSSLELGDSALYFCASSQTGSDEKLFFGSGTQLSVL.

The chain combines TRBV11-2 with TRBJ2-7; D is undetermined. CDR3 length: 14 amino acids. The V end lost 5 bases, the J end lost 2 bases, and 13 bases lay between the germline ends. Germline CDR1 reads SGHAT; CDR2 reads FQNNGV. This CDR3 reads CASSRVGTAYEQYF. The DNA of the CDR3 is TGTGCCAGCAGCCGAGTGGGTACTGCCTACGAGCAGTACTTC.